Shown below are 10 T cell receptor beta chains from a single sample sequenced in a study of shared clonotypes between healthy human individuals. The data were produced by immunoSEQ multiplex PCR, yet TCRdb's version contains in-frame clones alone and is incomplete. The data show approximately 980,000 clones, 60% to 85% seen once. Sequencing was performed on memory CD4+ T cells sorted from blood. Sample subset: CD45RA-negative fraction. The receptors stem from a man in his late teens or twenties in good health.

The V gene is TRBV7-2, the J gene TRBJ2-3; D not certain. V was clipped by 2 bases and J by 2 bases, with 8 bases between them. Germline CDR1 and CDR2: SGHTA and FQGNSA. This CDR3 contains 14 residues. The CDR3 sequence: CASSLSAYTDTQYF. The CDR3 DNA sequence: TGTGCCAGCAGCTTAAGCGCATACACAGATACGCAGTATTTT.

V usage is TRBV9 and J usage is TRBJ2-1; either TRBD1 or TRBD2 may supply D (5 bases each). The CDR3 covers 13 residues. Trimming took off 1 base at V and 10 bases at J, with 12 bases between the two ends. Per germline, CDR1 SGDLS and CDR2 YYNGEE. The CDR3 bases are TGTGCCAGCAGCGTAAACGAGAGGGGAGAGCAGTTCTTC. Protein sequence: CASSVNERGEQFF.

The chain has TRBV7-2 and TRBJ2-1; D not certain. The CDR3 contains 12 residues. Germline CDR1 reads SGHTA; CDR2 reads FQGNSA. V was cut by 2 bases and J by 7 bases, with 6 bases left in between. The CDR3 region is CASSLNANEQFF. The CDR3, as DNA: TGTGCCAGCAGCTTAAATGCGAATGAGCAGTTCTTC.

The gene calls are TRBV10-3 and TRBJ2-2; 7 positions match TRBD2. CDR1 and CDR2 (germline): ENHRY, SYGVKD. The CDR3 extends over 17 amino acids. V shed 3 bases, J shed 5 bases, and the junction held 12 bases outside the gene matches. This chain's CDR3 is CAISDFPPGGSTGELFF. CDR3 in DNA: TGTGCCATCAGTGATTTCCCCCCGGGCGGGAGTACCGGGGAGCTGTTTTTT.

The V and J genes are TRBV7-2 and TRBJ1-2; D is unclear. Trimming cost V 1 base and J 5 bases, with 8 bases left between them. The CDR3 sequence is 13 residues long. CDR1 is SGHTA, CDR2 FQGNSA, per germline. The CDR3 is CASSLDPMYGYTF. The CDR3 DNA follows: TGTGCCAGCAGCTTAGACCCTATGTATGGCTACACCTTC.

The table lists this clone with a few counts. The chain employs TRBV29-1 and TRBJ2-1; 10 positions agree with TRBD2. With V trimmed by 6 bases and J by 7 bases, 3 bases remained unmatched. Germline CDR1 is SQVTM and CDR2 is ANQGSEA. The CDR3 is made up of 12 amino acids. The DNA for the CDR3 is TGCAGCGTAAAGCGGGGGGGTAATGAGCAGTTCTTC. Translated: CSVKRGGNEQFF.

The J gene is TRBJ1-1, the V gene TRBV30; 8 bases are a match to TRBD1. The J segment lost 1 base and the V segment lost 2 bases, leaving 6 bases of the junction unmatched. Germline V lookup: CDR1 GTSNPN, CDR2 SVGIG (reference sequence). CDR3 size: 15 residues. The CDR3 region has the DNA TGTGCCTGGAGTCCAGGGGGCGCAGGGAACACTGAAGCTTTCTTT. Protein: CAWSPGGAGNTEAFF.

The chain carries TRBV5-1 and TRBJ1-6; tentative D call: TRBD1 (5 bases). This CDR3 has 13 amino acids. V was cut by 1 base and J by 11 bases, with 10 bases left in between. CDR1 is SGHRS and CDR2 is YFSETQ in the germline V gene. The CDR3 spells CASSLQGVTPLHF. CDR3 coding DNA: TGCGCCAGCAGCTTGCAGGGTGTAACACCCCTCCACTTT.

The V and J genes are TRBV4-1 and TRBJ2-2; 8 positions match TRBD2. With 1 base clipped from V and 4 bases from J, the junction kept 11 bases outside the gene matches. Germline V CDR1 and CDR2: MGHRA, YSYEKL. The CDR3 spans 18 residues. The CDR3 region is CASSQADPGGPGTGELFF. The CDR3 bases are TGCGCCAGCAGCCAAGCGGATCCGGGAGGGCCCGGCACCGGGGAGCTGTTTTTT.

CDR3 sequence reads: CASSKPHRLMRTGELFF. The CDR3 coding sequence is TGTGCCAGTAGTAAACCCCACCGATTGATGAGGACCGGGGAGCTGTTTTTT. This chain uses TRBV19 with TRBJ2-2; D uncertain. Germline V gene data show CDR1 as LNHDA and CDR2 as SQIVND (reference sequence). Trimming removed 4 bases from V and 5 bases from J, with 20 bases in between. The CDR3 is 17 residues long.